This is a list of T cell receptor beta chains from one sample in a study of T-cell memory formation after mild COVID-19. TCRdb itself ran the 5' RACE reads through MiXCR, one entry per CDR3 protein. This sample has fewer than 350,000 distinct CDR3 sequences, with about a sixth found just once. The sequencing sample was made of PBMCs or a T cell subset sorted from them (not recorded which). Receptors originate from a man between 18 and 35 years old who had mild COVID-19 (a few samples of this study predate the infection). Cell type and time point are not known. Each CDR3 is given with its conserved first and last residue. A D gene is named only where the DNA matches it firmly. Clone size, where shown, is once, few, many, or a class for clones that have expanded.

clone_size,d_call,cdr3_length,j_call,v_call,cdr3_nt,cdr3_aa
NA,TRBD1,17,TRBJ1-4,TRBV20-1,TGCAGTGCTAGTGGTTTCGGGACAGACCCAACTAATGAAAAACTGTTTTTT,CSASGFGTDPTNEKLFF
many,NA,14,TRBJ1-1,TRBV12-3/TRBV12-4,TGTGCCAGCAGTTCGGGACTGCCGAACACTGAAGCTTTCTTT,CASSSGLPNTEAFF
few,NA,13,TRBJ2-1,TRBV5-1,TGCGCCAGCAGCTTGGCCGCGCCAAATGAGCAGTTCTTC,CASSLAAPNEQFF
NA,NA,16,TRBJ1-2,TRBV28,TGTGCCAGCAGTCGACTAAGGTTGAGAGCTAACTATGGCTACACCTTC,CASSRLRLRANYGYTF
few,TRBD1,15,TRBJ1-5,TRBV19,TGTGCCAGTAGTATGGGTCGGGACAGAGATCAGCCCCAGCATTTT,CASSMGRDRDQPQHF
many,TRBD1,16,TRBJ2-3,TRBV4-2,TGTGCCAGCAGCCAAGATCAGGACAGGGACACAGATACGCAGTATTTT,CASSQDQDRDTDTQYF
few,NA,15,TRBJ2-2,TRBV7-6,TGTGCCAGCAGCCTATGGGGAGGTTTGACCGGGGAGCTGTTTTTT,CASSLWGGLTGELFF
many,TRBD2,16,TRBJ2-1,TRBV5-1,TGCGCCAGCAGCTTGATCGGGACTAGCGGCTACAATGAGCAGTTCTTC,CASSLIGTSGYNEQFF
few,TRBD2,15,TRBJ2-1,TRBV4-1,TGCGCCAGCAGCCAACGACTAGCGGGGTACAATGAGCAGTTCTTC,CASSQRLAGYNEQFF
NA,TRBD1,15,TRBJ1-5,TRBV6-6,TGTGCCAGCAGAAACCGGGACAGAGGCAATCAGCCCCAGCATTTT,CASRNRDRGNQPQHF
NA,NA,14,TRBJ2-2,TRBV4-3,TGCGACAGCAGCCCCAGGTCGGGCACCGGGGAGCTGTTTTTT,CDSSPRSGTGELFF
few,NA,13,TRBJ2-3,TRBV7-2,TGTGCCAGCAGCGCCTCGCGTTCAGATACGCAGTATTTT,CASSASRSDTQYF
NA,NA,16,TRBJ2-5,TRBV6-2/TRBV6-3,TGTGCCAGCAGTTACCCTTTTGGCGGAGGAGGGGAGACCCAGTACTTC,CASSYPFGGGGETQYF
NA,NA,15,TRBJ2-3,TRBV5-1,TGCGCCAGCAGCTTGGCCAGTGGGTTGGCAGATACGCAGTATTTT,CASSLASGLADTQYF
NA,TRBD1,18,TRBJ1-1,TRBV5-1,TGCGCCAGCAGCTTGGCCGGCGTTGATCCGGGACAGAAGACTGAAGCTTTCTTT,CASSLAGVDPGQKTEAFF
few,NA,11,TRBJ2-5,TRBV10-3,TGTGCCATCGGGAGGCAAGAGACCCAGTACTTC,CAIGRQETQYF
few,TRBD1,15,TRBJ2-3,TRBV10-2,TGCGCCAGCAGTGGGACAGGGGGCACCACAGATACGCAGTATTTT,CASSGTGGTTDTQYF
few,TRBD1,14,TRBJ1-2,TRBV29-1,TGCAGCGTTGAAGCGCAGGGACAGCTCTCTGGCTACACCTTC,CSVEAQGQLSGYTF
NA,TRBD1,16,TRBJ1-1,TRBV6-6,TGTGCCAGCAGTCCCTGGGACAGGGGGTTGGGTACTGAAGCTTTCTTT,CASSPWDRGLGTEAFF
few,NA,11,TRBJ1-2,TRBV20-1,TGCAGTGCTAAGGGGTGGAGTGGCTACACCTTC,CSAKGWSGYTF
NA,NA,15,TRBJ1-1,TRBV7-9,TGTGCCAGCAGCCCAGGGCCGGGGAGTTACACTGAAGCTTTCTTT,CASSPGPGSYTEAFF
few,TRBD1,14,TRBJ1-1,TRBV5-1,TGCGCCAGCGCGGACAGGGGGCTGAACACTGAAGCTTTCTTT,CASADRGLNTEAFF
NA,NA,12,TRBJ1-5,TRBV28,TGTGCCAGCATGGAGGGACTTAAGCCCCAGCATTTT,CASMEGLKPQHF
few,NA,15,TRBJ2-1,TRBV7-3,TGTGCCAGCAGCTTATACGGGGGAGCGGTCGATGAGCAGTTCTTC,CASSLYGGAVDEQFF
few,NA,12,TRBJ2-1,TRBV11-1,TGTGCCAGCAGCTTAGGCCCTACACAGCAGTTCTTC,CASSLGPTQQFF
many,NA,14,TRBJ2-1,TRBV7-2,TGTGCCAGCAGCTCCCTAGCGTCGTACAATGAGCAGTTCTTC,CASSSLASYNEQFF
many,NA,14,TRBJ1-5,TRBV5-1,TGCGCCAGCAGCTTGGAAGGGCTCGACCAGCCCCAGCATTTT,CASSLEGLDQPQHF
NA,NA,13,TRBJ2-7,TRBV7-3,TGTGCCAGCAGCTTAGACTCCTACGACGAGCAGTACTTC,CASSLDSYDEQYF
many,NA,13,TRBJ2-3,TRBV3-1,TGTGCCAGCAGCCAAGTGGCGGGAGATACGCAGTATTTT,CASSQVAGDTQYF
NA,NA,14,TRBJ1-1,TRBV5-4,TGTGCCAGCAGGCGGGACGGTATGAACACTGAAGCTTTCTTT,CASRRDGMNTEAFF
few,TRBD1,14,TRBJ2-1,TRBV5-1,TGCGCCAGCAGCCAGGACAGGGTCGGCAATGAGCAGTTCTTC,CASSQDRVGNEQFF
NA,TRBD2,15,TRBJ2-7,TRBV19,TGTGCCAGTAGTTACGGCGCGGGGGGGTTTTACGAGCAGTACTTC,CASSYGAGGFYEQYF
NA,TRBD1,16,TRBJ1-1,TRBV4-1,TGCGCCAGCAGCCAACTGCCGGGACAGGGGATCACTGAAGCTTTCTTT,CASSQLPGQGITEAFF
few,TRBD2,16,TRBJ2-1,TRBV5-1,TGCGCCAGCAGCCGGGTTAAGGCTAGCGGGGTGCTCGAGCAGTTCTTC,CASSRVKASGVLEQFF
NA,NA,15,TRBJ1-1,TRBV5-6,TGTGCCAGCAGCCTGTGGGGTCGGATGAACACTGAAGCTTTCTTT,CASSLWGRMNTEAFF
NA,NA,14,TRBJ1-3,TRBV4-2,TGTGCCAGCAGCGAACCAGAGTTTGGAAACACCATATATTTT,CASSEPEFGNTIYF
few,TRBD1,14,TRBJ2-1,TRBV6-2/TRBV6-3,TGTGCCAGCAGTTATTTGGACAGGGGTAATGAGCAGTTCTTC,CASSYLDRGNEQFF
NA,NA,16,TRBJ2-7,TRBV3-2,TGTGCCAGCAGCCAAGCCTCGGAGGTTTTCGGGTACGAGCAGTACTTC,CASSQASEVFGYEQYF
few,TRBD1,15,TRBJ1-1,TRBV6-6,TGTGCCAGCAGTCCCACTTACAGGGGGCTCACTGAAGCTTTCTTT,CASSPTYRGLTEAFF
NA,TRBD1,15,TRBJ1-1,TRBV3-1,TGTGCCAGCATTATGCAGGGGGGCTCTGACGCTGAAGCTTTCTTT,CASIMQGGSDAEAFF
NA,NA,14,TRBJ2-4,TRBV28,TGTGCCAGCAGTATGGAGTGGGCCGGGGACATTCAGTACTTC,CASSMEWAGDIQYF
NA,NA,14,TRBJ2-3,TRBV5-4,TGTGCCAGCAGCTCGGGGGGCCTGATAGATACGCAGTATTTT,CASSSGGLIDTQYF
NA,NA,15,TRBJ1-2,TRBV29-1,TGCAGCGTTGAAGATCTTCTGGGCAGTTTGTATGGCTACACCTTC,CSVEDLLGSLYGYTF
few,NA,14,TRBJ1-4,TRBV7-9,TGTGCCAGCAGCGCCAGTGCCTTAGGCGAAAAACTGTTTTTT,CASSASALGEKLFF
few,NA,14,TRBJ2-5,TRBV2,TGTGCCAGCAGTGAAGCCAGGCAAAGTGGGACCCAGTACTTC,CASSEARQSGTQYF
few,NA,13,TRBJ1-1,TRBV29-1,TGCAGCGTTTTTCAATGGGGGGACACTGAAGCTTTCTTT,CSVFQWGDTEAFF
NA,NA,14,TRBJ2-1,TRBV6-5,TGTGCCAGCAGTTACTCCCCACAGGGCAATGAGCAGTTCTTC,CASSYSPQGNEQFF
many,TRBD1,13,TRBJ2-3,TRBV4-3,TGCGCCAGCAGAGGGGGCGGCGCCGATACGCAGTATTTT,CASRGGGADTQYF
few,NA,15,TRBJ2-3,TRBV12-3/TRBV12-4,TGTGCCAGCAGTTTACGGGGGGCGGGCACAGATACGCAGTATTTT,CASSLRGAGTDTQYF
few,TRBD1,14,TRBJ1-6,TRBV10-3,TGTGCCATCAGTCTGGACAGGGGCGGTTCACCCCTCCACTTT,CAISLDRGGSPLHF
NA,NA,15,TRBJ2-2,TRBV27,TGTGCCAGCAGTTTAATGGGGGGAGAAACCGGGGAGCTGTTTTTT,CASSLMGGETGELFF
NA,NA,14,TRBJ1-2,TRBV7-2,TGTGCCAGCAGCTTGGGGGGGGTAAACTATGGCTACACCTTC,CASSLGGVNYGYTF
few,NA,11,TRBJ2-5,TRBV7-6,TGTGCCAGCAGCACATGGGGGACCCAGTACTTC,CASSTWGTQYF
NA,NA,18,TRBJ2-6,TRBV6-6,TGTGCCAGCAGCCCCGGACCGTTGAGTTTCTCTGGGGCCAACGTCCTGACTTTC,CASSPGPLSFSGANVLTF
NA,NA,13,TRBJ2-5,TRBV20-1,TGCAGTGCTAGGACTTACAGCGGGGAGACCCAGTACTTC,CSARTYSGETQYF